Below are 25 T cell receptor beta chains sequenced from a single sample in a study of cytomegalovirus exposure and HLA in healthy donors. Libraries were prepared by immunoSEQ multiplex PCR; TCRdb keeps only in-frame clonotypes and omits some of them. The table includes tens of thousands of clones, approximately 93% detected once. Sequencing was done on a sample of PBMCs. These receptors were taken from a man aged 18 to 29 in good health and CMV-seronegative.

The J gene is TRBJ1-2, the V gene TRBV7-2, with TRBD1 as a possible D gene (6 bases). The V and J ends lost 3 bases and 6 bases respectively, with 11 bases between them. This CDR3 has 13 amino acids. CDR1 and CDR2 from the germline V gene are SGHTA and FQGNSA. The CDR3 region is CASSLTGGHGYTF. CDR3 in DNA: TGTGCCAGCAGCTTGACAGGCGGCCATGGCTACACCTTC.

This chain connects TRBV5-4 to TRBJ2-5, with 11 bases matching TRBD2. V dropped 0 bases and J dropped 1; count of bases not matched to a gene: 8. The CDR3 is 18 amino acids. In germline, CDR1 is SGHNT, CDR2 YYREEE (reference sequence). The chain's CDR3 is CASSLEALSGGAQETQYF. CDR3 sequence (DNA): TGTGCCAGCAGCTTGGAGGCCCTTAGCGGGGGGGCCCAAGAGACCCAGTACTTC.

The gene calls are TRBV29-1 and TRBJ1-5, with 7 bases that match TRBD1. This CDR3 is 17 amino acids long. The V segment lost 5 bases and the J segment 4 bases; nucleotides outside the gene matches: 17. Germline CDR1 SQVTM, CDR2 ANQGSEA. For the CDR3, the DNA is TGCAGCGTTCCTCGAAGGCCGACAGGGAGTGGGAATCAGCCCCAGCATTTT. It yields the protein CSVPRRPTGSGNQPQHF.

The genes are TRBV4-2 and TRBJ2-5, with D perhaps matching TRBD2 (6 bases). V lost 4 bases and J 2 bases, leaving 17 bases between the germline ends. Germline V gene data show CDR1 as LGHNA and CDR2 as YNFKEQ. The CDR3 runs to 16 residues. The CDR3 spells CASSRFPAGRQETQYF. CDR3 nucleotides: TGTGCCAGCAGCCGGTTCCCGGCGGGGCGTCAAGAGACCCAGTACTTC.

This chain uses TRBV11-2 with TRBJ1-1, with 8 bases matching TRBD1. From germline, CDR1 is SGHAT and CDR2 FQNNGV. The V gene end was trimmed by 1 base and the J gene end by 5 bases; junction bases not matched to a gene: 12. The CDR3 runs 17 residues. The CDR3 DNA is TGTGCCAGCAGCTTAGGGCTAGGACAGGGAAAGAAGACTGAAGCTTTCTTT. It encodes CASSLGLGQGKKTEAFF.

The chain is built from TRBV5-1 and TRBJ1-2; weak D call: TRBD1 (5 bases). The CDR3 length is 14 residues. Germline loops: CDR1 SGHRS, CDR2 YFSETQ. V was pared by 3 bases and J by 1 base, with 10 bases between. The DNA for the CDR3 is TGCGCCAGCAGCTCCCAGGGATTTAACTATGGCTACACCTTC. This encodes CASSSQGFNYGYTF.

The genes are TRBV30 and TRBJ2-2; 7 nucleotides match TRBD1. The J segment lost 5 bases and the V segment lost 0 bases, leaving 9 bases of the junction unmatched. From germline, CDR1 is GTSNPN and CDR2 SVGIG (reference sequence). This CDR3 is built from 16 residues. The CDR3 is CAWSVRGRGKTGELFF. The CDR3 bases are TGTGCCTGGAGTGTACGGGGCAGGGGGAAAACCGGGGAGCTGTTTTTT. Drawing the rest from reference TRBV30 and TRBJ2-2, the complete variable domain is SQTIHQWPATLVQPVGSPLSLECTVEGTSNPNLYWYRQAAGRGLQLLFYSVGIGQISSEVPQNLSASRPQDRQFILSSKKLLLSDSGFYLCAWSVRGRGKTGELFFGEGSRLTVL.

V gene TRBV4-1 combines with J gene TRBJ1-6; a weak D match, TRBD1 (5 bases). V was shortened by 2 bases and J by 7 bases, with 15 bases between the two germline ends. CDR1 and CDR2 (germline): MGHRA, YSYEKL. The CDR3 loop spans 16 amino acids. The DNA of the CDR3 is TGCGCCAGCAGCCAACCGCCCTCAGGGCGAAATTCACCCCTCCACTTT. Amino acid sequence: CASSQPPSGRNSPLHF.

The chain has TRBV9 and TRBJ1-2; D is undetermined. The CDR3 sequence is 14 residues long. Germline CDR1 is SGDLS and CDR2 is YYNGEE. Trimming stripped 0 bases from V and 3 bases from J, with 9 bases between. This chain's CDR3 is CASSVGGRDYGYTF. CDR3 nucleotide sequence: TGTGCCAGCAGCGTAGGAGGCAGAGACTATGGCTACACCTTC.

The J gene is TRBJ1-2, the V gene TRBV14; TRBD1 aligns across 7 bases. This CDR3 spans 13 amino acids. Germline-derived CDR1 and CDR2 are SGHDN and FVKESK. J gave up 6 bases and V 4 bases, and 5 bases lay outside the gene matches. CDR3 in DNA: TGTGCCAGCAGCCGGAGACAGGGTCATGGCTACACCTTC. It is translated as CASSRRQGHGYTF.

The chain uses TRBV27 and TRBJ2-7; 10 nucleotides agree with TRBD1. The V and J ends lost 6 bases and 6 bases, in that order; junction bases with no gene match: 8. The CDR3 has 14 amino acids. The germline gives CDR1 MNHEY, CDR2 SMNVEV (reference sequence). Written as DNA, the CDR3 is TGTGCCAGCAGATCCGGGACAGGGGTACGCGAGCAGTACTTC. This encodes CASRSGTGVREQYF.

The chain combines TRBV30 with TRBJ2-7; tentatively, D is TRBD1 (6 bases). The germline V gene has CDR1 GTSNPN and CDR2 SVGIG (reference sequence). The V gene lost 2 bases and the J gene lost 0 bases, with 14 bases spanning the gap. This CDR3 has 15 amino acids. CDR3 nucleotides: TGTGCCTGGAGTCTGGGACACGAGAGCTCCTACGAGCAGTACTTC. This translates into CAWSLGHESSYEQYF.

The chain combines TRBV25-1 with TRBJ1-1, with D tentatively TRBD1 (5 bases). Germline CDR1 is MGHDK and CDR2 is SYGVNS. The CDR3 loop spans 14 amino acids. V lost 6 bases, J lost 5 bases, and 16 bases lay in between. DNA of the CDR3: TGTGCCAGCAGGGCAGGGAAGGCTTTAACTGAAGCTTTCTTT. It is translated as CASRAGKALTEAFF. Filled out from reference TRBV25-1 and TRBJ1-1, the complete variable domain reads EADIYQTPRYLVIGTGKKITLECSQTMGHDKMYWYQQDPGMELHLIHYSYGVNSTEKGDLSSESTVSRIRTEHFPLTLESARPSHTSQYLCASRAGKALTEAFFGQGTRLTVV.

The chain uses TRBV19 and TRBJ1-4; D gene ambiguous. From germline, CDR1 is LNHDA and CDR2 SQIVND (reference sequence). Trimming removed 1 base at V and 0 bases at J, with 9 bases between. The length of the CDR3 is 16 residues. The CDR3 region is CASSIGARATNEKLFF. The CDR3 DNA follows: TGTGCCAGTAGTATAGGGGCGAGAGCAACTAATGAAAAACTGTTTTTT.

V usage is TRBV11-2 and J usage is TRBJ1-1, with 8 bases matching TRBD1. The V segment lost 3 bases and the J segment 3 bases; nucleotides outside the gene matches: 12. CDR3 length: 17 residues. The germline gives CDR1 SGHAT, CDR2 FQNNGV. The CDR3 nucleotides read TGTGCCAGCAGCTTCCGACAGGGACAGGCCTTGGACACTGAAGCTTTCTTT. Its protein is CASSFRQGQALDTEAFF.

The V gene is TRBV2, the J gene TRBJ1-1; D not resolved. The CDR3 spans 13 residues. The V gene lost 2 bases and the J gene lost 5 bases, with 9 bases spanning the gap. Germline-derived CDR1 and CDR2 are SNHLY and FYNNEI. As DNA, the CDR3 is TGTGCCAGCAGTGAACGCGAGAGGACTGAAGCTTTCTTT. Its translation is CASSERERTEAFF.

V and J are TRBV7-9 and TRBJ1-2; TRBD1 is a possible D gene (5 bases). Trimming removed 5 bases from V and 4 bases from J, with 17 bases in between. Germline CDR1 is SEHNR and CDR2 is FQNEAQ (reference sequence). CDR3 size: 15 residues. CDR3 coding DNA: TGTGCCAGCAGCCGAGTACAGGTCGGCGTCTATGGCTACACCTTC. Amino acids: CASSRVQVGVYGYTF.

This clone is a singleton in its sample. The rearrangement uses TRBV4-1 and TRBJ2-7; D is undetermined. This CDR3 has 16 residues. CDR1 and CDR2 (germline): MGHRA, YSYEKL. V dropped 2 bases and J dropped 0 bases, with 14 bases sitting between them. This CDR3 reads CASSQSSVSSSYEQYF. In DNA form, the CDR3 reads TGCGCCAGCAGCCAATCCTCCGTTTCGAGCTCCTACGAGCAGTACTTC.

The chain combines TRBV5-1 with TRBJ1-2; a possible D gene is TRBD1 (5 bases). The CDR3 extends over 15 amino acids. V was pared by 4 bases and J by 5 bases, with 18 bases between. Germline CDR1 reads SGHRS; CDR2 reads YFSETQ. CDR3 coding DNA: TGCGCCAGCAGCAAAGAGTGGGCGCCAGGGTATGGCTACACCTTC. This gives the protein CASSKEWAPGYGYTF. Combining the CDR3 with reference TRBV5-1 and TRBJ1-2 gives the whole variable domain KAGVTQTPRYLIKTRGQQVTLSCSPISGHRSVSWYQQTPGQGLQFLFEYFSETQRNKGNFPGRFSGRQFSNSRSEMNVSTLELGDSALYLCASSKEWAPGYGYTFGSGTRLTVV.

The CDR3 loop reads CASSLSHRDSGELFF. CDR3 nucleotide sequence: TGTGCCAGCAGTTTATCGCACAGGGATTCCGGGGAGCTGTTTTTT. This chain connects TRBV27 to TRBJ2-2, with D possibly TRBD1 on 6 matching bases. The CDR3 loop spans 15 amino acids. The germline V and J ends were trimmed by 0 bases and 6 bases, with 11 bases remaining between them. The germline V gene encodes CDR1 MNHEY and CDR2 SMNVEV (reference sequence).

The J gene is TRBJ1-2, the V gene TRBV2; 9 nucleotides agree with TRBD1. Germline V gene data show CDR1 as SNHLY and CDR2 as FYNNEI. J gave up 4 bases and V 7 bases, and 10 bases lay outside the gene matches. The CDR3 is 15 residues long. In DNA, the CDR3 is TGTGCCAGCATCCCCCAACAGGGGGCGGCCTATGGCTACACCTTC. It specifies CASIPQQGAAYGYTF.

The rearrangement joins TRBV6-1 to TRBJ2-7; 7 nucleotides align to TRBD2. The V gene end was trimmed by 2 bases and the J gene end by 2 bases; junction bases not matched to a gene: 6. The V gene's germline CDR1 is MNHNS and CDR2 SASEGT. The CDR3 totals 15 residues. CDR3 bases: TGTGCCAGCAGTGAAATGGCGGGAGTTGCCTACGAGCAGTACTTC. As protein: CASSEMAGVAYEQYF.

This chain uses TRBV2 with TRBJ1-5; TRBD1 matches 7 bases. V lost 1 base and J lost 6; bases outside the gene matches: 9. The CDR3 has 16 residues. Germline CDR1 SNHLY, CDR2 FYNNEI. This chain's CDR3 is CASSEGLRGRGQPQHF. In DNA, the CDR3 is TGTGCCAGCAGTGAAGGGCTGAGGGGGCGGGGTCAGCCCCAGCATTTT.

The CDR3 DNA sequence: TGTGCCAGCAGCTCGCTTGCCGGGACAGGGGAAAAACTGTTTTTT. Protein sequence: CASSSLAGTGEKLFF. The chain joins TRBV7-8 to TRBJ1-4; 9 nucleotides agree with TRBD1. V lost 4 bases to trimming and J lost 8 bases; unmatched junction nucleotides: 8. The CDR3 is 15 residues long. Per the germline V gene, CDR1 is SGHVS and CDR2 is FQNEAQ.

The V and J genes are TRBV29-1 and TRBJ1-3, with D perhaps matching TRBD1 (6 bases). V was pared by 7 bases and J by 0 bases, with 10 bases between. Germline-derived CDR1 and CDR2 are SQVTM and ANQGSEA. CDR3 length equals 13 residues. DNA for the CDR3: TGCAGCGCCCGGGACAACTCTGGAAACACCATATATTTT. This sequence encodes CSARDNSGNTIYF.